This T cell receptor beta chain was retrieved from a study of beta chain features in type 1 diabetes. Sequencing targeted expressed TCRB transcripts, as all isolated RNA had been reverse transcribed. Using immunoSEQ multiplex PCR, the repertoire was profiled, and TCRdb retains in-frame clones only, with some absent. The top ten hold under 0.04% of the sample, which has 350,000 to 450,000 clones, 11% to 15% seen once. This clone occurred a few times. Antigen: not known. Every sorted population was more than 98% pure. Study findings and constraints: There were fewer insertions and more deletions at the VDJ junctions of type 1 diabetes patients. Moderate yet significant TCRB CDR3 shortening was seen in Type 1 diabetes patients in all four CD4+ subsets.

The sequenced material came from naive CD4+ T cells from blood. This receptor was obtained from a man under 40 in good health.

The CDR3 nucleotides are TGTGCCAGCAGTCCCAGGTACGTGAACACTGAAGCTTTCTTT. This codes for CASSPRYVNTEAFF. This sequence joins TRBV25-1 and TRBJ1-1, with unresolved D. Germline CDR1 and CDR2: MGHDK and SYGVNS. This CDR3 region has 14 residues. The germline V and J ends were trimmed by 5 bases and 0 bases, with 10 bases remaining between them. Drawing the rest from reference TRBV25-1 and TRBJ1-1, the complete variable domain is EADIYQTPRYLVIGTGKKITLECSQTMGHDKMYWYQQDPGMELHLIHYSYGVNSTEKGDLSSESTVSRIRTEHFPLTLESARPSHTSQYLCASSPRYVNTEAFFGQGTRLTVV.